This TCR beta chain stems from a study of CD8+ T cells in alopecia areata. Germline loops: CDR1 SGDLS, CDR2 YYNGEE. The CDR3 contains 13 residues. Trimming removed 4 bases from V and 4 bases from J, with 11 bases in between. Isolated RNA was reverse transcribed into cDNA used as the sequencing template. Produced via immunoSEQ multiplex PCR; TCRdb's table is partial and in-frame only. This sample has under 250,000 clones, with around 62% found just once. This specimen consisted of CD4+ T cells sorted from blood, obtained at week 0. The receptor was isolated from a human donor with alopecia areata. This chain links TRBV9 with TRBJ1-2, with TRBD1 as a possible D gene (6 bases). CDR3 DNA sequence: TGTGCCAGCAGCCCCCAGGGGTTCTATGGCTACACCTTC. This sequence encodes CASSPQGFYGYTF. The variable domain in full, with the rest retrieved from reference TRBV9 and TRBJ1-2, is DSGVTQTPKHLITATGQRVTLRCSPRSGDLSVYWYQQSLDQGLQFLIQYYNGEERAKGNILERFSAQQFPDLHSELNLSSLELGDSALYFCASSPQGFYGYTFGSGTRLTVV.